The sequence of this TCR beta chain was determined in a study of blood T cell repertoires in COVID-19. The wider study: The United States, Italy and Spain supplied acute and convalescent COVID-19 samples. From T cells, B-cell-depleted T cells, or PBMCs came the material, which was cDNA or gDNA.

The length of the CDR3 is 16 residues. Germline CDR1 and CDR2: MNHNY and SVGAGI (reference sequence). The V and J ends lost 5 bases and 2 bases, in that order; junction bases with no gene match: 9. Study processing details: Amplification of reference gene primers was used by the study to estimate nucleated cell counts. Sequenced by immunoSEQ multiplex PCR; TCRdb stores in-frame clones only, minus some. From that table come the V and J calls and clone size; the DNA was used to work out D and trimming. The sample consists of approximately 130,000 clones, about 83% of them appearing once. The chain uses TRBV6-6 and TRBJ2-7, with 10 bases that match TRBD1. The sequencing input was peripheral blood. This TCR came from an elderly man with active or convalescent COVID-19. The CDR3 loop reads CASSPWGQGKTYEQYF. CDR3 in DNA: TGTGCCAGCAGTCCATGGGGACAGGGGAAAACCTACGAGCAGTACTTC.